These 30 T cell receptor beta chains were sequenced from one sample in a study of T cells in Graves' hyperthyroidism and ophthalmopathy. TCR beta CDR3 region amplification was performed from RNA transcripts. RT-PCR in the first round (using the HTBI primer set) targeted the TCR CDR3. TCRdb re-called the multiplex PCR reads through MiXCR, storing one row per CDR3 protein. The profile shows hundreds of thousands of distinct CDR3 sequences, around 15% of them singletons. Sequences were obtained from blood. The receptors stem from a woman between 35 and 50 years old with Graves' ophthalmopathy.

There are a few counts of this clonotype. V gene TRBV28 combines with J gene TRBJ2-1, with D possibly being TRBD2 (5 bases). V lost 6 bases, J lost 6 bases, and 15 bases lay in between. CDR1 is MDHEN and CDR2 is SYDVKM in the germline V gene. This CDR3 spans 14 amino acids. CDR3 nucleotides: TGTGCCAGCAGGACTAAGTCCCCCCCCAATGAGCAGTTCTTC. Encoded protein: CASRTKSPPNEQFF.

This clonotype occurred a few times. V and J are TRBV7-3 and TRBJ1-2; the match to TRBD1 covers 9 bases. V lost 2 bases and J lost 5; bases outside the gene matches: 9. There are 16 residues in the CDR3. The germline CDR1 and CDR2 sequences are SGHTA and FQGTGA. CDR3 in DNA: TGTGCCAGCAGCTTATTAAGCACAGGGGGCGGTTATGGCTACACCTTC. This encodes CASSLLSTGGGYGYTF.

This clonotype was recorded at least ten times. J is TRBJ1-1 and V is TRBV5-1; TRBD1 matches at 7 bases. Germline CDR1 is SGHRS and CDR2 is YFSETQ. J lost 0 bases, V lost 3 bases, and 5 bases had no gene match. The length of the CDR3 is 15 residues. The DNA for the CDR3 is TGCGCCAGCAGCTGGAGACAGGGACTGAACACTGAAGCTTTCTTT. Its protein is CASSWRQGLNTEAFF.

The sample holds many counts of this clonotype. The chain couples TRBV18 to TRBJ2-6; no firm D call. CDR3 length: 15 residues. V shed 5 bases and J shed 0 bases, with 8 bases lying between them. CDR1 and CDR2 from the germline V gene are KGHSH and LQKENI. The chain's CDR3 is CASSDSPSGANVLTF. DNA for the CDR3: TGTGCCAGCTCAGATAGTCCCTCTGGGGCCAACGTCCTGACTTTC.

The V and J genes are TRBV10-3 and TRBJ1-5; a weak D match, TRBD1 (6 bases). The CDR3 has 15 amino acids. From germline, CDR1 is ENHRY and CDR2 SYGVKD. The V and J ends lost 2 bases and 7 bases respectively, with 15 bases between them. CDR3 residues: CAISEGGGSTQPQHF. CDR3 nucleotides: TGTGCCATCAGTGAGGGAGGGGGTTCCACACAGCCCCAGCATTTT.

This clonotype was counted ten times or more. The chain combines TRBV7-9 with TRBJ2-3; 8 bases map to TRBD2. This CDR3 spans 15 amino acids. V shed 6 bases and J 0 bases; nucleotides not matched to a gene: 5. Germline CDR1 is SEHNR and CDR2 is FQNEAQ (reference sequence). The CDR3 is CASSSGTSSTDTQYF. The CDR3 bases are TGTGCCAGCAGTTCCGGGACTAGTAGCACAGATACGCAGTATTTT.

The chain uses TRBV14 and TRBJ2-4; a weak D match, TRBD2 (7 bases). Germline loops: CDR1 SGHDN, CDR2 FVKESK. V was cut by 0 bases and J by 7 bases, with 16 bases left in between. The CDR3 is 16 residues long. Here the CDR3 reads CASSQDRGGATNIQYF. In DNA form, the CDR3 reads TGTGCCAGCAGCCAAGATCGAGGGGGGGCCACGAACATTCAGTACTTC.

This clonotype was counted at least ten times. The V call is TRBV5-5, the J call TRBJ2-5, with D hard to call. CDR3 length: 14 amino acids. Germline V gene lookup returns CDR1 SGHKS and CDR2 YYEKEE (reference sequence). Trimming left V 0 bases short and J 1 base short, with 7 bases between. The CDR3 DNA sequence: TGTGCCAGCAGCTTGGTTTTATCCCAAGAGACCCAGTACTTC. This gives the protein CASSLVLSQETQYF.

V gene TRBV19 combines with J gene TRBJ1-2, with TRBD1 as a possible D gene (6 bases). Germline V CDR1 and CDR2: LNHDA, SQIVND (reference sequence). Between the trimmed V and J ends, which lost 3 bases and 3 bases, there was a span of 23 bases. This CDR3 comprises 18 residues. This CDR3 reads CASSMRLQGNFMDYGYTF. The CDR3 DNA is TGTGCCAGTAGTATGAGGCTACAGGGCAACTTTATGGACTATGGCTACACCTTC. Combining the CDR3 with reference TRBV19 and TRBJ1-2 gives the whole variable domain DGGITQSPKYLFRKEGQNVTLSCEQNLNHDAMYWYRQDPGQGLRLIYYSQIVNDFQKGDIAEGYSVSREKKESFPLTVTSAQKNPTAFYLCASSMRLQGNFMDYGYTFGSGTRLTVV.

CDR3 region: CASSLRLAGGHNEQFF. CDR3 in DNA: TGTGCCAGCAGCCTCAGACTAGCGGGGGGGCATAATGAGCAGTTCTTC. The rearrangement joins TRBV7-2 to TRBJ2-1; 14 bases line up with TRBD2. The CDR3 covers 16 residues. Germline loops: CDR1 SGHTA, CDR2 FQGNSA. Trimming cost V 5 bases and J 7 bases; bases outside gene matches: 7.

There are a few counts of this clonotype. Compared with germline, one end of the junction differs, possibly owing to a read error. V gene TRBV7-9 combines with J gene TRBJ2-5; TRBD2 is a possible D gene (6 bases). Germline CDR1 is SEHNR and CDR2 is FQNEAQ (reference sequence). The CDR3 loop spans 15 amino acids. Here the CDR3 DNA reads TGTGCTAGCAGTTATAGTGGGGGGAAAGGAGAGACCCAGTACTTC. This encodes CASSYSGGKGETQYF. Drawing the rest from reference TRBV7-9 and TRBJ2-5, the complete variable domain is DTGVSQNPRHKITKRGQNVTFRCDPISEHNRLYWYRQTLGQGPEFLTYFQNEAQLEKSRLLSDRFSAERPKGSFSTLEIQRTEQGDSAMYLCASSYSGGKGETQYFGPGTRLLVL.

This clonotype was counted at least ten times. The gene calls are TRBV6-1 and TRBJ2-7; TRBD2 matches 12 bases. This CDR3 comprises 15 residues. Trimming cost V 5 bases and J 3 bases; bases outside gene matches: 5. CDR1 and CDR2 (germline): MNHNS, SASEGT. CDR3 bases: TGTGCCAGCAGTTACGCTAGCGGGGGGGACTACGAGCAGTACTTC. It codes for CASSYASGGDYEQYF.

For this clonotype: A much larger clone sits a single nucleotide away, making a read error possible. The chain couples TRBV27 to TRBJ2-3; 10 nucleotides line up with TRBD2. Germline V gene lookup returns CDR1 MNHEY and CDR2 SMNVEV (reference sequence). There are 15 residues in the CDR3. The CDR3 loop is CTSRALAGHTDTQYF. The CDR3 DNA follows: TGTACCAGCAGGGCACTAGCGGGGCACACAGATACGCAGTATTTT.

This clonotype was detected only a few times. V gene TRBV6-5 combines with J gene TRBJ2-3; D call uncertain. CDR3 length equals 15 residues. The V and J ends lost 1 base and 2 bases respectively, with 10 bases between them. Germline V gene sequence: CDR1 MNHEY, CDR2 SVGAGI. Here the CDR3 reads CASSYFRGTTDTQYF. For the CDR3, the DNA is TGTGCCAGCAGTTACTTTAGAGGCACCACAGATACGCAGTATTTT.

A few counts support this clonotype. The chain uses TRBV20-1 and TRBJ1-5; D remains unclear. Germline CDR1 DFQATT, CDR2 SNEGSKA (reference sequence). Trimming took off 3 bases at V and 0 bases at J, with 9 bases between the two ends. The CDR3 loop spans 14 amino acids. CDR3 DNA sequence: TGCAGTGCTAGTGATTTCTATAGCAATCAGCCCCAGCATTTT. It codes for CSASDFYSNQPQHF.

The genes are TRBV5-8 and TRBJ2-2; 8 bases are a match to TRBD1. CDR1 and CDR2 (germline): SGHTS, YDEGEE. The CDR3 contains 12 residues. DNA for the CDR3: TGTGCACAGGGGGGGAACACCGGGGAGCTGTTTTTT. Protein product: CAQGGNTGELFF.

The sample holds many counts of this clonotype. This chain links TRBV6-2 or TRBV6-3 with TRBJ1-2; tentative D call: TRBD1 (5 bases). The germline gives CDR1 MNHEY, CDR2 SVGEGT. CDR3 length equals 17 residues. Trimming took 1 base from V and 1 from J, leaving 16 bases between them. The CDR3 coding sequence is TGTGCCAGCAGTTACTATCAGGACATGGCCCTTAACTATGGCTACACCTTC. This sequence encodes CASSYYQDMALNYGYTF.

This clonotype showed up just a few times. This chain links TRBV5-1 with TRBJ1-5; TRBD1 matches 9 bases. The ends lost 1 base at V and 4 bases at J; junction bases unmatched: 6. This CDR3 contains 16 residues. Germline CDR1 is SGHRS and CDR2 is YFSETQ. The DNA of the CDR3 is TGCGCCAGCAGCTTGACTCCCGGGACAGGGAATCAGCCCCAGCATTTT. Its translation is CASSLTPGTGNQPQHF.

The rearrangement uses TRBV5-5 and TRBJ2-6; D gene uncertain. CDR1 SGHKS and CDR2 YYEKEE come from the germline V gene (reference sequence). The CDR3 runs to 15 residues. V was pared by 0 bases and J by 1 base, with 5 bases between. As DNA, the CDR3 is TGTGCCAGCAGCTTGGTGTTTTCTGGGGCCAACGTCCTGACTTTC. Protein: CASSLVFSGANVLTF.

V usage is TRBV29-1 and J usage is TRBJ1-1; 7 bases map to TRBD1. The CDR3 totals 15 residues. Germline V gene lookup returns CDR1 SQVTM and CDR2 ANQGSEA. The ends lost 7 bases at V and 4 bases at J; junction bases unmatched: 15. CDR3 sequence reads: CSATGQRGIGTEAFF. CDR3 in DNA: TGCAGCGCTACGGGACAGCGTGGTATAGGCACTGAAGCTTTCTTT.

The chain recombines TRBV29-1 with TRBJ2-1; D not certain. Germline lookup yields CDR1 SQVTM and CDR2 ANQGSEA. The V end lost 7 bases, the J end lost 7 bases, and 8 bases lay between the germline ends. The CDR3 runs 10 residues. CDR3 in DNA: TGCAGCGCAAGTTTTAATGAGCAGTTCTTC. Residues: CSASFNEQFF.

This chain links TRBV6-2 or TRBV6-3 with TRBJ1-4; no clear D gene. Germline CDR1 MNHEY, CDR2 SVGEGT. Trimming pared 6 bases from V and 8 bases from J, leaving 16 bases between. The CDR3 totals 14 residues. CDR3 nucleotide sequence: TGTGCCAGCAGCCCATCCCGACAAGGCGAAAAACTGTTTTTT. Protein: CASSPSRQGEKLFF.

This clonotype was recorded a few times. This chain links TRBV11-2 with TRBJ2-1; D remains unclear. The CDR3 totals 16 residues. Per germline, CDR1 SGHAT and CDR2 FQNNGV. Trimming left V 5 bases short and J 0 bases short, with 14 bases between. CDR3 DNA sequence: TGTGCCAGCAGCCCCGGCGGCTCCCCCTCCTACAATGAGCAGTTCTTC. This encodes CASSPGGSPSYNEQFF.

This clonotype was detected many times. The CDR3, as DNA: TGTGCCAGCAGTGATTTACAGGGGGCGGGTCAGCCCCAGCATTTT. It codes for CASSDLQGAGQPQHF. The rearrangement joins TRBV2 to TRBJ1-5, with 9 bases aligning to TRBD1. The CDR3 runs to 15 residues. V was clipped by 3 bases and J by 6 bases; unmatched bases: 6. Germline V gives CDR1 SNHLY, CDR2 FYNNEI.

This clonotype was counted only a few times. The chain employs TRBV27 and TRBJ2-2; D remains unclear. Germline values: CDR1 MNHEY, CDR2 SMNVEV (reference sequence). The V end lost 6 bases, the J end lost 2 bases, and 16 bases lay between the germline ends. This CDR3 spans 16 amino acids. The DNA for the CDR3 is TGTGCCAGCAGCCTCCGGGCCCTATCTAACACCGGGGAGCTGTTTTTT. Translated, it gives CASSLRALSNTGELFF.

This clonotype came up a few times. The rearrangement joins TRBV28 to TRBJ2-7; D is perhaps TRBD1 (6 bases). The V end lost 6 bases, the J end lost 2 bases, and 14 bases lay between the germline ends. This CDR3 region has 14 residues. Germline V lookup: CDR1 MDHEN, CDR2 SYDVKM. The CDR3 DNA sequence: TGTGCCAGCAGCCCCAGGACAGATACCTACGAGCAGTACTTC. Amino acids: CASSPRTDTYEQYF.

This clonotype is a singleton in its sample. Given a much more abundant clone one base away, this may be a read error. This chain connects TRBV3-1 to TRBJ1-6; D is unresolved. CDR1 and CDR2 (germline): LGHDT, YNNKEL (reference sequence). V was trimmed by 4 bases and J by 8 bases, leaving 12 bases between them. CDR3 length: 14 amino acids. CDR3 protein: CASSRYTTHSPLHF. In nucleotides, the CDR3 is TGTGCCAGCAGCCGATACACTACGCATTCACCCCTCCACTTT.

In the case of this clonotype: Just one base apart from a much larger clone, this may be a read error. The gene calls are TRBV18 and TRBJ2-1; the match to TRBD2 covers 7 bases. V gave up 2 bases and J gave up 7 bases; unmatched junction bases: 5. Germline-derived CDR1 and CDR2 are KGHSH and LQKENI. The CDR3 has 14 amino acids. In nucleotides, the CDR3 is TGTGCCAGCTCACCAGTGGACGGGGGGAATGAGCAGTTCTTC. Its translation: CASSPVDGGNEQFF.

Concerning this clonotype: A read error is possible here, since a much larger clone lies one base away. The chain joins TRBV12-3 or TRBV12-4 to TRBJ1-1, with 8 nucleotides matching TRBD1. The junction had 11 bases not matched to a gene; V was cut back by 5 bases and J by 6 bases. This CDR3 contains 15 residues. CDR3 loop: CASSPLPYRGAEAFF. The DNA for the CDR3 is TGTGCCAGCAGTCCCCTCCCTTACAGGGGGGCTGAAGCTTTCTTT.

CDR3 nucleotides: TGTGCCAGCAGTGACCGCGGGAGGGCCTACAATGAGCAGTTCTTC. Translation gives CASSDRGRAYNEQFF. The chain is built from TRBV2 and TRBJ2-1; TRBD2 matches at 9 bases. The CDR3 extends over 15 amino acids. The ends lost 3 bases at V and 2 bases at J; junction bases unmatched: 2. The V gene's germline CDR1 is SNHLY and CDR2 FYNNEI.